The 14 T cell receptor beta chains reported below all come from one sample, sequenced in a study of CD8 T cells in ankylosing spondylitis. Study-level results: Typical of ankylosing spondylitis blood, it appeared, was a TCR beta motif of several highly homologous variants.

MiXCR, applied by TCRdb to the 5' RACE reads, yields one record per CDR3 protein. The sample holds approximately 520,000 distinct CDR3 sequences; roughly 5.3% are singletons and the top ten take around 3.6%. No cognate antigen is known for these TCRs. Input material: blood, either unsorted or a sorted T cell fraction (not recorded which). These TCRs come from a male donor with ankylosing spondylitis.

This clonotype was seen many times. The chain combines TRBV12-3 or TRBV12-4 with TRBJ2-3, with 8 nucleotides matching TRBD2. CDR3 length: 15 amino acids. After removal of 6 bases from V and 0 bases from J, the junction contained 5 bases not matched to a gene. The CDR3 is CASSPTSVSTDTQYF. As DNA, the CDR3 is TGTGCCAGCAGCCCGACTAGCGTTAGCACAGATACGCAGTATTTT.

This clonotype was recorded many times. The chain employs TRBV3-1 and TRBJ1-1, with D hard to call. The V end lost 4 bases, the J end lost 1 base, and 10 bases lay between the germline ends. Germline CDR1 is LGHDT and CDR2 is YNNKEL (reference sequence). The length of the CDR3 is 14 residues. CDR3 sequence (DNA): TGTGCCAGCAGCCGATCCTTTCAGAACACTGAAGCTTTCTTT. Encoded protein: CASSRSFQNTEAFF.

This clonotype has ten or more counts. V usage is TRBV29-1 and J usage is TRBJ2-3; a possible D gene is TRBD2 (5 bases). The CDR3 runs 14 residues. Germline V gene sequence: CDR1 SQVTM, CDR2 ANQGSEA. Trimming left V 0 bases short and J 7 bases short, with 14 bases between. The CDR3 nucleotides are TGCAGCGTTGAAGAGCCCGAGGGTGTCTATACGCAGTATTTT. This gives the protein CSVEEPEGVYTQYF.

This chain joins TRBV6-2 or TRBV6-3 and TRBJ2-7; D unclear. The CDR3 sequence is 12 residues long. Germline values: CDR1 MNHEY, CDR2 SVGEGT. V was trimmed by 6 bases and J by 6 bases, leaving 12 bases between them. In DNA form, the CDR3 reads TGTGCCAGCAGGACGGGCCCGAGCGAGCAGTACTTC. Amino acid sequence: CASRTGPSEQYF.

In its sample, this clonotype was seen many times. The chain carries TRBV4-3 and TRBJ1-2, with D perhaps TRBD1 (5 bases). The germline V gene encodes CDR1 LGHNA and CDR2 YSLEER. V lost 0 bases and J lost 4, with 12 bases in between. This CDR3 region has 15 residues. The CDR3 protein is CASSQEGARSYGYTF. The CDR3, as DNA: TGCGCCAGCAGCCAAGAAGGGGCGCGAAGCTATGGCTACACCTTC.

This clonotype was observed at least ten times. V and J are TRBV7-2 and TRBJ1-2; D not certain. The CDR3 totals 15 residues. V lost 3 bases and J lost 3, with 14 bases in between. The V gene's germline CDR1 is SGHTA and CDR2 FQGNSA. This chain's CDR3 is CASSFGPPLHYGYTF. The CDR3, as DNA: TGTGCCAGCAGCTTTGGCCCCCCTCTCCACTATGGCTACACCTTC. Together with reference TRBV7-2 and TRBJ1-2, the CDR3 gives the full variable domain: GAGVSQSPSNKVTEKGKDVELRCDPISGHTALYWYRQSLGQGLEFLIYFQGNSAPDKSGLPSDRFSAERTGGSVSTLTIQRTQQEDSAVYLCASSFGPPLHYGYTFGSGTRLTVV.

This clonotype was recorded many times. The chain links TRBV5-6 to TRBJ2-7; weak D call: TRBD1 (6 bases). Germline V gives CDR1 SGHDT, CDR2 YYEEEE. The CDR3 contains 15 residues. Trimming left V 3 bases short and J 6 bases short, with 19 bases between. The CDR3 sequence: CASSWGTGSLSEQYF. The CDR3 DNA follows: TGTGCCAGCAGCTGGGGTACAGGGTCCCTATCCGAGCAGTACTTC.

This clonotype has ten or more counts. This chain joins TRBV20-1 and TRBJ1-1; D call uncertain. CDR1 and CDR2 from the germline V gene are DFQATT and SNEGSKA (reference sequence). The CDR3 runs to 15 residues. Trimming shortened V by 2 bases and J by 5 bases, and 18 bases separated the two germline ends. The CDR3 DNA reads as TGCAGTGCTAGATCGGGCCCCGTTAGATCGACTGAAGCTTTCTTT. This gives the protein CSARSGPVRSTEAFF.

This clonotype was found a few times. This chain joins TRBV11-2 and TRBJ1-1; 8 positions agree with TRBD1. The CDR3 consists of 15 residues. Germline lookup yields CDR1 SGHAT and CDR2 FQNNGV. Trimming took 5 bases from V and 4 from J; bases not matched to a gene: 9. The CDR3 loop is CASSPQGAGITEAFF. CDR3 in DNA: TGTGCCAGCAGCCCCCAGGGGGCCGGGATCACTGAAGCTTTCTTT.

This clonotype was counted between two and nine times. The genes are TRBV7-2 and TRBJ2-1; 7 nucleotides line up with TRBD2. The junction had 8 bases not matched to a gene; V was cut back by 2 bases and J by 10 bases. This CDR3 region has 14 residues. Germline V lookup: CDR1 SGHTA, CDR2 FQGNSA. CDR3 DNA sequence: TGTGCCAGCAGCTTAACGGGAGGACTGACAGAGCAGTTCTTC. Translation gives CASSLTGGLTEQFF.

This clonotype was observed many times. V and J are TRBV12-3 or TRBV12-4 and TRBJ2-7; the D gene is possibly TRBD1 (6 bases). CDR3 length equals 14 residues. Trimming took 3 bases from V and 6 from J, leaving 15 bases between them. For the CDR3, the DNA is TGTGCCAGCAGTTTGGTACAGGGTTTTTCCGAGCAGTACTTC. It yields the protein CASSLVQGFSEQYF.

This clonotype was seen a handful of times. V and J are TRBV7-2 and TRBJ1-6; D might be TRBD1 (6 bases). Per germline, CDR1 SGHTA and CDR2 FQGNSA. V lost 5 bases and J 9 bases, leaving 17 bases between the germline ends. This CDR3 has 15 residues. The CDR3 region is CASSRSGRGLSPLHF. Here the CDR3 DNA reads TGTGCCAGCAGCCGATCGGGCAGGGGCCTTTCACCCCTCCACTTT. Combining the CDR3 with reference TRBV7-2 and TRBJ1-6 gives the whole variable domain GAGVSQSPSNKVTEKGKDVELRCDPISGHTALYWYRQSLGQGLEFLIYFQGNSAPDKSGLPSDRFSAERTGGSVSTLTIQRTQQEDSAVYLCASSRSGRGLSPLHFGNGTRLTVT.

This clonotype has at least ten counts. The chain uses TRBV7-6 and TRBJ2-3, with 8 nucleotides matching TRBD2. V was clipped by 5 bases and J by 1 base; unmatched bases: 8. The CDR3 is 16 amino acids. Germline V gene sequence: CDR1 SGHVS, CDR2 FNYEAQ. As DNA, the CDR3 is TGTGCCAGCAGCCCCGGTCGGGAGGGCGGCACAGATACGCAGTATTTT. Its translation is CASSPGREGGTDTQYF.

This clonotype was detected only a few times. CDR3 region: CASSYSAGTGVGEQYF. For the CDR3, the DNA is TGTGCCAGCAGTTACTCCGCCGGGACAGGGGTGGGAGAGCAGTACTTC. The chain is built from TRBV6-5 and TRBJ2-7; TRBD1 matches 10 bases. J gave up 7 bases and V 0 bases, and 9 bases lay outside the gene matches. This CDR3 region has 16 residues. Looked up from germline, CDR1 is MNHEY and CDR2 is SVGAGI.